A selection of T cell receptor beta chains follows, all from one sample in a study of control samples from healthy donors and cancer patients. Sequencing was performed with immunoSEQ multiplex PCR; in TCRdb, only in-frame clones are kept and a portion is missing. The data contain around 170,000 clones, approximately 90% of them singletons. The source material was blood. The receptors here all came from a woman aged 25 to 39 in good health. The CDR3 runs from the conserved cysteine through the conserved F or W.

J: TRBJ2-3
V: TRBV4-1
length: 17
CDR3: CASSQGGLADSTDTQYF

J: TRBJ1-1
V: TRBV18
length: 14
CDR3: CASSPEVRYTEAFF

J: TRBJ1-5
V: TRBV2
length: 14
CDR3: CASCDGRSNQPQHF

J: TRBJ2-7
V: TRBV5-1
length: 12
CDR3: CASSTTGDEQYF

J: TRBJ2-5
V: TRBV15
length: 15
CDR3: CATSRVLRDTQTQYF

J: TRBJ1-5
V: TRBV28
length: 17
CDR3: CASRSRPIGQVYQPQHF

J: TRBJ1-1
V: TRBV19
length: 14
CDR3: CASSIDLENTEAFF

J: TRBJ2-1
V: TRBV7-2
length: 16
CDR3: CASSLVWRRAYNEQFF

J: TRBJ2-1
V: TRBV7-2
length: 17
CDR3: CASSTPTSSGRAQEQFF

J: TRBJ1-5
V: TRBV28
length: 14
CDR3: CASSPPYGNQPQHF

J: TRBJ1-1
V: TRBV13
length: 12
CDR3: CASSSDGREAFF

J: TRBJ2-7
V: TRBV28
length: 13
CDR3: CASSLDRAYEQYF

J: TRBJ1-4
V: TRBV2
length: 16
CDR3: CASSQDRPWDGEKLFF

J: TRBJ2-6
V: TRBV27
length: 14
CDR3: CASSFVSGANVLTF

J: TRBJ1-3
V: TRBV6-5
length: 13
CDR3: CASARTYGNTIYF

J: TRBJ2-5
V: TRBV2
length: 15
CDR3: CASSSTSGTPETQYF

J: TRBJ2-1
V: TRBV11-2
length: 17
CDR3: CASVRGLVRDWIGEQFF

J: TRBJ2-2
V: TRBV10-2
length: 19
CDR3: CASSESRLHGPQGNGELFF

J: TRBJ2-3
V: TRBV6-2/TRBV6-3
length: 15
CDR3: CASSILAGGLDTQYF

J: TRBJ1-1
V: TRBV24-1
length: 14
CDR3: CATSLGGSNTEAFF

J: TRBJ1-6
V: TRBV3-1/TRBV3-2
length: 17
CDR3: CASSQVIGTAYNSPLHF

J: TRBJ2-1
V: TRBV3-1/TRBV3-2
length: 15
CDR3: CASSPPQNFYNEQFF

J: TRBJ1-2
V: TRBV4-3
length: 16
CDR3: CASSQDLTPLGYGYTF

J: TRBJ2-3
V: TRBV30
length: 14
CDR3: CAWSVSAGGDTQYF

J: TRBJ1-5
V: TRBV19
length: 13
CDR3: CASRGQGGQPQHF

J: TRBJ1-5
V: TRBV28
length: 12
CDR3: CASGTGNQPQHF

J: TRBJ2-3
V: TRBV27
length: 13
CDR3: CASSLGRTDTQYF

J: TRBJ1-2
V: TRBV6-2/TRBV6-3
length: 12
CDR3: CASSGFNYGYTF

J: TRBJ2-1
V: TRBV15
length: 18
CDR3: CATSRDPAGGSSRNEQFF

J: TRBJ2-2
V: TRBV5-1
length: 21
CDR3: CASSLVWTGWGDSPNTGELFF

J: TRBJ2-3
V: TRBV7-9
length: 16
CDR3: CASSLGLSSGTDTQYF

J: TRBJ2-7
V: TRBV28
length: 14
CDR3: CASSLDISSYEQYF

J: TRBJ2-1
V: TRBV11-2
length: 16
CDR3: CASSATGPYRSGEQFF

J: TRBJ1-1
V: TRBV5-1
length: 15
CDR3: CASSLGQGANTEAFF

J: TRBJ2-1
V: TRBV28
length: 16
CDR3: CASSFRTKPYPDEQFF

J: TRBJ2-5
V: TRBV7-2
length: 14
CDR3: CASSLAFGGSAQYF

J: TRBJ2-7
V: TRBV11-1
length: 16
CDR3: CASSLRPTGGLYEQYF

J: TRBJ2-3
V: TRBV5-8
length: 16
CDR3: CASSPGLAAPTDTQYF

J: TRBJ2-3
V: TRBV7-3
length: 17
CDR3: CASSLRAAGVGTDTQYF

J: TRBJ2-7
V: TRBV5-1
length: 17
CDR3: CASSLDAVVTPRYEQYF

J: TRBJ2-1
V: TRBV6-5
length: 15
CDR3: CASSYGGSTYNEQFF

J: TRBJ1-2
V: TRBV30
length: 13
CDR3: CAWSGGRGYGYTF

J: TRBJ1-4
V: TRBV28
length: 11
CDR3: CEGRANEKLFF

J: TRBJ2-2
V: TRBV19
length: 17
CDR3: CAARGGGGAGRTGELFF

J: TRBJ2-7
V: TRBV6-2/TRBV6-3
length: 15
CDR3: CASSYMAGVDYEQYF

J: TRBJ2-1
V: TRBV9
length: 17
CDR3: CASSPRTPGLAENEQFF

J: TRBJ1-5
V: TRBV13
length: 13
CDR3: CASSFGGNQPQHF

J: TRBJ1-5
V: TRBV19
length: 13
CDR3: CASSIGGDQPQHF

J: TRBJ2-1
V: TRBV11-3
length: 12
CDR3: CASSSGGRVQFF

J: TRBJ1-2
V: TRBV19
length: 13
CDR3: CASSMGDSAGYTF

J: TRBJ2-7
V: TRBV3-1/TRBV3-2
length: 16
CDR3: CASSKTRDSPTYEQYF

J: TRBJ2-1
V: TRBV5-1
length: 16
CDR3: CASSVGGLADNNEQFF

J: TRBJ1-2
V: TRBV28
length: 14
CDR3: CASSLIPGSYGYTF

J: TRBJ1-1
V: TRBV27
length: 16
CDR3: CASSFHSTVAVTEAFF

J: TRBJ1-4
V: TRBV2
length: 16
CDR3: CASSEAPTTEGEKLFF

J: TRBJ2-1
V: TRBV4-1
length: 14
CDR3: CASSQPLAYNEQFF

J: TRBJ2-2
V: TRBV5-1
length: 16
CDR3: CASSLGATANTGELFF

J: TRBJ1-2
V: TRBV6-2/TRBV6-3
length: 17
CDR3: CASSKNLFRDRRYGYTF

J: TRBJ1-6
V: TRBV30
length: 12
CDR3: CAWRVHHSPLHF

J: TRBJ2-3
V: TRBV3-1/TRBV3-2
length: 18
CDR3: CASSQAELAGGHTDTQYF